The T cell receptor beta chain described here comes from a study of cytomegalovirus exposure and HLA in healthy donors. Study-level results: Based on reports, TCR beta sequences accurately predicted HLA-A and HLA-B alleles for most subjects. With later analysis, a missense DCLRE1C variant became linked to TCR beta V- and J-gene trimming.

About this clone: Its antigen is still unknown.

The study ran its PCR with 60 Vbeta and 13 Jbeta primers. Assay: immunoSEQ multiplex PCR; the TCRdb copy retains only in-frame clones and omits some. The repertoire includes 150,000 or so clones, 65% to 80% of them detected once, and more than 10% sits in the top ten. J gave up 1 base and V 2 bases, and 9 bases lay outside the gene matches. Germline V gene data show CDR1 as SGHTA and CDR2 as FQGNSA. This CDR3 is 17 amino acids long. This TCR was recovered from a man aged 40-49 years in good health and CMV-seropositive. Sequenced: PBMCs. V usage is TRBV7-2 and J usage is TRBJ2-7; TRBD2 agrees at 9 bases. CDR3 in amino acids: CASSLIASGTLSYEQYF. CDR3 bases: TGTGCCAGCAGCTTAATCGCTAGCGGGACCCTATCCTACGAGCAGTACTTC.